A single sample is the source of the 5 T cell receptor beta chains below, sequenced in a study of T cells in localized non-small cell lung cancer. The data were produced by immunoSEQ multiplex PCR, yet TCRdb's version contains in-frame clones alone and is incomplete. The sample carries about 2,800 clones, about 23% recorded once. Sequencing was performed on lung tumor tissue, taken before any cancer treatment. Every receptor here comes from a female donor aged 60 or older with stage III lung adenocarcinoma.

The CDR3 protein is CASSERYRSIGYTF. The CDR3 nucleotides read TGTGCCAGCAGCGAACGGTACCGTTCAATTGGCTACACCTTC. This chain connects TRBV11-3 to TRBJ1-2; D unclear. Trimming stripped 5 bases from V and 7 bases from J, with 17 bases between. The CDR3 contains 14 residues. Germline CDR1 is SGHNT and CDR2 is YENEEA.

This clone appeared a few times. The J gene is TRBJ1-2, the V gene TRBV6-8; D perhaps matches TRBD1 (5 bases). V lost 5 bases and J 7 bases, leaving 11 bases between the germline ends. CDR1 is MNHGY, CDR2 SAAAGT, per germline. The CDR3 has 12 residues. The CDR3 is CASSPTGGGYTF. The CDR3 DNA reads TGTGCCAGCAGTCCTACTGGGGGTGGCTACACCTTC.

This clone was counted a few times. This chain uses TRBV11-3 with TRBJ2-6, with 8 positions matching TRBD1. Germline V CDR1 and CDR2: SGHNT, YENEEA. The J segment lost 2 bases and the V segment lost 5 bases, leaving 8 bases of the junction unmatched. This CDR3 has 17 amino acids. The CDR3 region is CASSMRTGPTGANVLTF. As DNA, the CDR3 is TGTGCCAGCAGCATGCGGACAGGGCCCACTGGGGCCAACGTCCTGACTTTC.

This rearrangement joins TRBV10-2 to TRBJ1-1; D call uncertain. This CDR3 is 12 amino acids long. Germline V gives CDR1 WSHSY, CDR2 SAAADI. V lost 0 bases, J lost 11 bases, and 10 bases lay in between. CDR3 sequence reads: CASSESTTSAFF. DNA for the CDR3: TGCGCCAGCAGTGAGTCGACGACTTCTGCTTTCTTT.

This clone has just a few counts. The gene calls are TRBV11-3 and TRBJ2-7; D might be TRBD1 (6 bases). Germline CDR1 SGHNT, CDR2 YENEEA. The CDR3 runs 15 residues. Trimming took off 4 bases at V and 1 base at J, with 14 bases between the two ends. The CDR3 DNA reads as TGTGCCAGCAGCTCCCGAGGGCAGGGGTCCTACGAGCAGTACTTC. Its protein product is CASSSRGQGSYEQYF.